This T cell receptor (beta chain) was recovered during a study of T cells in Graves' hyperthyroidism and ophthalmopathy. About the research overall: The initial diagnosis was the point when peripheral blood was collected, ahead of any treatment.

This clonotype has ten or more counts. RNA transcripts served as the template for amplifying TCR beta CDR3 regions. In the first-round RT-PCR of the TCR CDR3, the HTBI primer set was used. TCRdb called the multiplex PCR reads again in MiXCR, with one record for every CDR3 protein. The sample holds more than 550,000 distinct CDR3 sequences, around 20% seen once. This sequence originates from a woman in her forties or fifties with Graves' hyperthyroidism that later progressed to Graves' ophthalmopathy. The source material was blood.

The CDR3, as DNA: TGCGCCAGCAGCTTGGAAGGGGGAACCTATTTCAATGAGCAGTTCTTC. This encodes CASSLEGGTYFNEQFF. The rearrangement uses TRBV5-1 and TRBJ2-1; tentative D call: TRBD1 (6 bases). CDR3 length: 16 amino acids. Germline V lookup: CDR1 SGHRS, CDR2 YFSETQ. Trimming pared 0 bases from V and 6 bases from J, leaving 16 bases between.